The rows below give T cell receptor beta chains drawn from one sample of a study of blood T cell repertoires in COVID-19. Libraries were prepared by immunoSEQ multiplex PCR; TCRdb keeps only in-frame clonotypes and omits some of them. The sample contains about 68,000 clones, about nine tenths of which appear only once. Sequencing was done on a sample of peripheral blood. The receptors stem from a man aged 30 to 39 with acute or convalescent COVID-19. Each CDR3 is given with its conserved first and last residue. Fields, in order: J gene, V gene, clone size, D gene, CDR3 protein, CDR3 DNA. D genes are given only for firm matches. The size of a clone is reported for some rows only, either as once, few or many, or as a class for expanded clones.

TRBJ2-5 | TRBV6-2/TRBV6-3 | few | NA | CASSYRAYQETQYF | TGTGCCAGCAGTTACAGAGCGTACCAAGAGACCCAGTACTTC
TRBJ1-4 | TRBV20-1 | NA | NA | CSASFRESEKLFF | TGCAGTGCTAGTTTTAGAGAGTCCGAAAAACTGTTTTTT
TRBJ2-7 | TRBV3-1/TRBV3-2 | NA | TRBD2 | CASSSGVYEQYF | TGTGCCAGCAGTAGCGGGGTCTACGAGCAGTACTTC
TRBJ2-2 | TRBV19 | once | TRBD2 | CASSIVLAGAGELFF | TGTGCCAGTAGTATAGTACTAGCGGGAGCCGGGGAGCTGTTTTTT
TRBJ2-7 | TRBV30 | NA | TRBD2 | CAWSPTGTSGRHEQYF | TGTGCCTGGAGCCCCACCGGGACTAGCGGGAGGCACGAGCAGTACTTC
TRBJ1-6 | TRBV5-1 | NA | TRBD1 | CASSVSGTGNSPLHF | TGCGCCAGCAGCGTGTCCGGGACAGGGAATTCACCCCTCCACTTT
TRBJ2-7 | TRBV24-1 | NA | TRBD1 | CATSEDRGRGYEQYF | TGTGCCACCAGTGAAGACAGGGGTAGGGGCTACGAGCAGTACTTC
TRBJ1-2 | TRBV15 | NA | TRBD1 | CATSRITGDGYTF | TGTGCCACCAGCAGGATAACAGGGGACGGCTACACCTTC
TRBJ2-3 | TRBV3-1/TRBV3-2 | NA | NA | CASSQGGTDVDTQYF | TGTGCCAGCAGCCAAGGCGGGACTGATGTAGATACGCAGTATTTT
TRBJ2-2 | TRBV11-3 | once | NA | CASSSTGERNGELFF | TGTGCCAGCAGCTCGACAGGTGAAAGGAACGGGGAGCTGTTTTTT
TRBJ1-3 | TRBV27 | NA | NA | CASSRLTPGSSGNTIYF | TGTGCCAGCAGCCGCCTTACACCGGGAAGCTCTGGAAACACCATATATTTT